What follows describes a single T cell receptor beta chain. Its antigen is still unknown. This specimen belongs to a study of T-cell memory formation after mild COVID-19. Whole-study findings and limits: Pre-infection memory carried some responding clones, suggesting that cross-reactive memory joined. Confirmation was lacking for SARS-CoV-2 specificity of second-wave clones that peaked on day 37.

This CDR3 is built from 14 residues. The germline CDR1 and CDR2 sequences are LNHNV and YYDKDF (reference sequence). The V end was cut by 6 bases, the J end by 0 bases, with 11 bases between. From the 5' RACE reads, TCRdb called clonotypes with MiXCR, one entry per CDR3 protein. The sample lists around 200,000 distinct CDR3 sequences; 20% to 25% were seen once. The sequencing input was PBMCs or a T cell subset sorted from them (not recorded which). This clonotype was obtained from an adult woman who had mild COVID-19 (a few samples of this study predate the infection). Cell type and time point are not known. This rearrangement joins TRBV15 to TRBJ1-1, with D possibly matching TRBD1 (5 bases). Written as DNA, the CDR3 is TGTGCCACCAGGGGGGGGGGGGTGAACACTGAAGCTTTCTTT. Its protein product is CATRGGGVNTEAFF.